This TCR beta chain was found in a study of PD-L1 blockade in urothelial cancer (TCRdb year 2017). In the study overall: All patients started therapy in about 2014 and received atezolizumab 1,200 mg intravenously every 3 weeks. About 85% of the roughly 29 patients were identified as males with urothelial cancer of bladder origin, and a prior smoking history was reported by 18 of 29 patients. Patients had an ECOG performance status of 0 or 1 and had received between 0 and 3 prior chemotherapy regimens. Blood samples were analyzed at two time points: 3 weeks after treatment start (second dose) and 6 weeks after treatment start. A median of around 150,000 T cells and approximately 83,000 unique TCRs was obtained from blood samples, and a median clonality of approximately 0.08 was observed. Somatic, immune and clinical correlates of response to PD-L1 blockade with atezolizumab in urothelial cancer were the focus of an exploratory multi-omic analysis. Pretreatment tumor samples, along with matched peripheral blood collected serially before and after atezolizumab treatment, underwent TCR sequencing. Durable clinical benefit was defined as progression-free survival longer than 6 months, and TCR features were also tested against progression-free and overall survival. In the same patients, pretreatment tumors underwent whole exome sequencing and RNA sequencing in addition to TCR sequencing. Durable clinical benefit was achieved by nine patients but not by the remaining 20. Pretreatment blood TCR-seq was available for around 29 patients, at least one posttreatment blood collection was obtained for 25 or so patients, and tumor TCR-seq was available for 25 or so patients.

V loses 0 bases, J loses 3 bases, and the germline ends lie 9 bases apart. From the cysteine up to the phenylalanine, the CDR3 has a length of 14 residues. Kept here is only the CDR3 DNA, which spans 42 bases and is read in frame from base 1. CDR1 and CDR2, per the germline V gene, are KGHSH and LQKENI. In regard to this clone: Its cognate antigen has yet to be identified. Qualities for individual bases were not recorded, and no much larger clone is one base off.

The investigation overall reported the following: A pretreatment peripheral blood TCR clonality below the median was linked to improved progression-free and overall survival. Greater expansion of tumor-associated TCR clones in peripheral blood 3 weeks after the start of treatment was observed in patients with durable benefit (n ≈ 22, p = 0.022). Small sample size (n ≈ 30) and many exploratory analyses mean the results are intended to be hypothesis-generating.

A cohort of about 30 patients with locally advanced or metastatic urothelial carcinoma, treated at Memorial Sloan Kettering on a trial protocol, was included. Peripheral blood mononuclear cells were collected from each patient pretreatment and during treatment, giving between 1 and 8 total time points per patient. The Qiagen DNeasy Blood extraction kit was used to purify genomic DNA from total PBMCs and from tumor samples. PBMCs were collected pretreatment and during treatment, and were isolated and stored as previously described. Each PCR received spiked-in synthetic TCR analog templates so that absolute template abundance could be estimated from read counts. The immunoSEQ assay used bias-controlled V and J gene primers to amplify TCRbeta CDR3 regions from genomic DNA. Sequencing of rearranged TCRbeta segments was done at approximately 20X coverage. The original pipeline was this. Sequencing errors were corrected by clustering, and CDR3s were annotated against IMGT so that V, D and J genes could be assigned. Downstream analyses used only productive TCRbeta rearrangements and left out out-of-frame or stop-codon sequences. Clonality was calculated as one minus the Shannon entropy normalized by the log of the number of unique productive sequences. Fisher's exact test with Benjamini-Hochberg correction, using a cutoff of adjusted p below 0.01, was how clones that differed between time points or between blood and tumor were identified. The table was pulled from immuneACCESS by TCRdb, which kept in-frame rearrangements only. Such tables lose some clones; where checked, under half of the loss comes from unresolved V genes, and the rest has no known cause. The DNA was the basis for D and trimming; V, J and clone size are from that table. The table for this sample lists some 100,000 clones; about 89% of them were counted only once. The ten largest clones represent roughly 0.93% of the sample.

Sequences were derived from PBMCs, sampled around atezolizumab (anti-PD-L1) treatment. Rearrangement joined TRBV18 to TRBJ2-7, with the D gene not confidently named. The sequence derives from a woman over 75 with urothelial cancer. The CDR3 is CASSPPADNYEQYF. The nucleotide sequence is given as TGTGCCAGCTCACCACCGGCAGATAACTACGAGCAGTACTTC.